A selection of T cell receptor beta chains follows, all from one sample in a study of blood T cell repertoires in COVID-19. TCRdb's table, derived via immunoSEQ multiplex PCR, lists solely in-frame clones and lacks some. This table has a few hundred thousand clones, 70% to 90% appearing once. Sequencing was carried out using PBMCs or T cells enriched from blood (not recorded which). These receptors were collected from a woman aged 55 to 70 who had recovered from COVID-19. The CDR3 runs from the conserved cysteine through the conserved F or W. The D gene is left open where the match is weak. Clone size is stated in some rows and not others, as once, few, many or a class when expanded.

-	TRBJ2-5	TRBV5-1	TRBD2	CASSWGGGHQETQYF	TGCGCCAGCAGTTGGGGCGGGGGGCACCAAGAGACCCAGTACTTC
-	TRBJ1-2	TRBV2	-	CASSEGGWTVYGYTF	TGTGCCAGCAGTGAAGGAGGTTGGACAGTTTATGGCTACACCTTC
-	TRBJ1-3	TRBV10-3	-	CAISESAPGSSGNTIYF	TGTGCCATCAGTGAGTCAGCCCCGGGAAGCTCTGGAAACACCATATATTTT
-	TRBJ2-1	TRBV27	TRBD1	CASSLRGQGAVNEQFF	TGTGCCAGCAGTTTAAGGGGCCAGGGGGCTGTAAATGAGCAGTTCTTC
once	TRBJ2-7	TRBV11-3	TRBD1	CASSLETGDSYEQYF	TGTGCCAGCAGCTTAGAGACAGGGGACTCCTACGAGCAGTACTTC
-	TRBJ1-2	TRBV24-1	TRBD1	CATSDARQGARGYTF	TGTGCCACCAGTGATGCCCGACAGGGGGCAAGGGGCTACACCTTC
-	TRBJ1-2	TRBV30	TRBD1	CAWSYPGTGARYTF	TGTGCCTGGAGTTATCCCGGGACAGGGGCTCGCTACACCTTC
-	TRBJ1-1	TRBV12-5	TRBD1	CASGYGTGGWNTEAFF	TGTGCTAGTGGCTACGGGACAGGGGGTTGGAACACTGAAGCTTTCTTT
-	TRBJ1-1	TRBV4-1	-	CASSQVSNTEAFF	TGCGCCAGCAGCCAAGTGAGTAACACTGAAGCTTTCTTT
once	TRBJ1-6	TRBV2	-	CASMEWTVNSPLHF	TGTGCCAGCATGGAATGGACAGTTAATTCACCCCTCCACTTT
-	TRBJ2-3	TRBV5-1	TRBD1	CASSRGGAGQYF	TGCGCCAGCAGCAGAGGGGGCGCCGGGCAGTATTTT
-	TRBJ2-3	TRBV19	TRBD2	CASSVTSGSTDTQYF	TGTGCCAGTAGTGTAACTAGCGGGAGCACAGATACGCAGTATTTT
once	TRBJ2-3	TRBV3-1/TRBV3-2	-	CASSQDIWGGAQYF	TGTGCCAGCAGCCAAGACATTTGGGGCGGGGCGCAGTATTTT
-	TRBJ1-2	TRBV6-1	TRBD1	CASSEAITGVRYGYTF	TGTGCCAGCAGTGAAGCTATAACAGGGGTGAGGTATGGCTACACCTTC
-	TRBJ2-4	TRBV13	TRBD2	CASSVRGENIQYF	TGTGCCAGCAGCGTCCGGGGGGAAAACATTCAGTACTTC
-	TRBJ2-7	TRBV29-1	-	CSVVDRRTYEQYF	TGCAGCGTCGTTGACAGGCGAACCTACGAGCAGTACTTC
-	TRBJ1-1	TRBV5-1	-	CASSLLVGNTEAFF	TGCGCCAGCAGCTTACTAGTAGGGAACACTGAAGCTTTCTTT
-	TRBJ1-3	TRBV27	-	CASSSRPSGNTIYF	TGTGCCAGCAGTTCGAGGCCCTCTGGAAACACCATATATTTT
-	TRBJ1-2	TRBV3-1/TRBV3-2	-	CASSQDLRFNYGYTF	TGTGCCAGCAGCCAAGATCTTAGATTCAACTATGGCTACACCTTC
-	TRBJ1-4	TRBV7-9	TRBD1	CASSLDRTTNEKLFF	TGTGCCAGCAGCTTGGACAGGACAACTAATGAAAAACTGTTTTTT
-	TRBJ2-3	TRBV6-5	-	CASKKQDTDTQYF	TGTGCCAGCAAAAAACAGGACACAGATACGCAGTATTTT
many	TRBJ2-7	TRBV5-1	-	CASSRERSYEQYF	TGCGCCAGCAGCCGGGAGCGGTCCTACGAGCAGTACTTC
-	TRBJ2-2	TRBV9	-	CASSVGGTGELFF	TGTGCCAGCAGCGTAGGAGGAACCGGGGAGCTGTTTTTT
-	TRBJ2-7	TRBV2	-	CASSPPGLIVFEQYF	TGTGCCAGCAGCCCTCCGGGACTTATTGTCTTCGAGCAGTACTTC
-	TRBJ2-2	TRBV7-6	-	CASSLAWDSDTGELFF	TGTGCCAGCAGCTTAGCGTGGGACTCCGACACCGGGGAGCTGTTTTTT
-	TRBJ1-4	TRBV19	TRBD1	CASSIASGTGFEKLFF	TGTGCCAGTAGTATAGCCTCAGGGACAGGGTTTGAAAAACTGTTTTTT
-	TRBJ1-1	TRBV5-5	TRBD1	CASSLEAGGTEAFF	TGTGCCAGCAGCTTGGAGGCAGGGGGCACTGAAGCTTTCTTT
-	TRBJ2-1	TRBV7-9	TRBD2	CASSFSAGGHEQFF	TGTGCCAGCAGCTTTTCAGCGGGGGGCCATGAGCAGTTCTTC
-	TRBJ1-2	TRBV12-3/TRBV12-4	TRBD1	CASSSRGLYGYTF	TGTGCCAGCAGTTCCAGGGGGCTATATGGCTACACCTTC
-	TRBJ2-3	TRBV4-1	-	CASSQFGGTQYF	TGCGCCAGCAGCCAATTTGGAGGTACGCAGTATTTT
-	TRBJ2-2	TRBV6-5	-	CASNSNTGELFF	TGTGCCAGCAACTCGAACACCGGGGAGCTGTTTTTT
-	TRBJ1-2	TRBV5-4	TRBD1	CASSSTGTGYTF	TGTGCCAGCAGCTCGACAGGGACTGGCTACACCTTC
-	TRBJ2-1	TRBV9	-	CASSVAGVGYSNEQFF	TGTGCCAGCAGCGTAGCGGGGGTAGGGTACAGCAATGAGCAGTTCTTC
few	TRBJ2-2	TRBV5-1	-	CASSLEGRGFSLFF	TGCGCCAGCAGCTTGGAAGGCAGGGGATTCTCGCTGTTTTTT
-	TRBJ1-2	TRBV7-9	-	CASSLAVGGSYGYTF	TGTGCCAGCAGCTTAGCGGTCGGAGGGAGCTATGGCTACACCTTC
once	TRBJ1-1	TRBV18	-	CASSPGADEAFF	TGTGCCAGCTCACCGGGAGCGGATGAAGCTTTCTTT
once	TRBJ2-1	TRBV11-2	-	CASSFEGGSYNEQFF	TGTGCCAGCAGCTTCGAAGGGGGCTCCTACAATGAGCAGTTCTTC
few	TRBJ1-5	TRBV24-1	-	CATSSGRANQPQHF	TGTGCCACCAGTTCAGGCCGTGCCAATCAGCCCCAGCATTTT
-	TRBJ1-2	TRBV30	TRBD1	CAWSVEGRGYGYTF	TGTGCCTGGAGCGTTGAGGGCAGGGGGTATGGCTACACCTTC
-	TRBJ2-5	TRBV29-1	-	CSVTGLETQYF	TGCAGCGTTACAGGGTTAGAGACCCAGTACTTC